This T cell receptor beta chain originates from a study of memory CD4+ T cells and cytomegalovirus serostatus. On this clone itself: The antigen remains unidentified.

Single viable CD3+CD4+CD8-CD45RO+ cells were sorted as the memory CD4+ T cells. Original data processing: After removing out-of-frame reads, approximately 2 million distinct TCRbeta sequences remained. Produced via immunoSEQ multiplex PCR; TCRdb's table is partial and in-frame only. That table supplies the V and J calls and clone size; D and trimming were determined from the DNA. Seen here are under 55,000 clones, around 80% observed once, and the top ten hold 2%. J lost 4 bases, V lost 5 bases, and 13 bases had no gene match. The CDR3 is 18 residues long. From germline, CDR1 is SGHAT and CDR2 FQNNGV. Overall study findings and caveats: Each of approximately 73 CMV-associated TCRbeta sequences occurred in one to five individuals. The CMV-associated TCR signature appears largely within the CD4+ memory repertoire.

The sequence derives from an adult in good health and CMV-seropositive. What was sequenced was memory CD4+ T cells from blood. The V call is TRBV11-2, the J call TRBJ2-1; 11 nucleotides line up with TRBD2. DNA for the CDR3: TGTGCCAGCAGCCGAATTAGCGGGAGGGCCGGTTCATACAATGAGCAGTTCTTC. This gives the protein CASSRISGRAGSYNEQFF.